The clone carrying this TCR beta chain showed up just a few times. Its specificity is unknown. This sample is part of a study of CD8 T cells in ankylosing spondylitis. Notes on the study in general: Disease-associated clones were reportedly significantly overrepresented in matched ankylosing spondylitis synovial fluid. Made up of eight highly homologous variants, a TCR beta motif appeared characteristic of ankylosing spondylitis blood.

Quantitative molecular-barcoded 5'-RACE generated the TCR beta libraries. TCRdb reprocessed the 5' RACE reads with MiXCR, giving one entry per CDR3 protein. The repertoire includes around 890,000 distinct CDR3 sequences, 10% to 15% of them detected once, and approximately 0.51% sits in the top ten. The CDR3 covers 15 residues. The ends lost 4 bases at V and 4 bases at J; junction bases unmatched: 7. The V gene's germline CDR1 is MNHEY and CDR2 SVGAGI. Sample: blood, either unsorted or a sorted T cell fraction (not recorded which). The TCR was taken from a male donor with ankylosing spondylitis. This rearrangement joins TRBV6-5 to TRBJ2-7, with TRBD2 matching 10 bases. CDR3 bases: TGTGCCAGCAGTTCCCCGCCTAGCGGGGGTTACGAGCAGTACTTC. It codes for CASSSPPSGGYEQYF.